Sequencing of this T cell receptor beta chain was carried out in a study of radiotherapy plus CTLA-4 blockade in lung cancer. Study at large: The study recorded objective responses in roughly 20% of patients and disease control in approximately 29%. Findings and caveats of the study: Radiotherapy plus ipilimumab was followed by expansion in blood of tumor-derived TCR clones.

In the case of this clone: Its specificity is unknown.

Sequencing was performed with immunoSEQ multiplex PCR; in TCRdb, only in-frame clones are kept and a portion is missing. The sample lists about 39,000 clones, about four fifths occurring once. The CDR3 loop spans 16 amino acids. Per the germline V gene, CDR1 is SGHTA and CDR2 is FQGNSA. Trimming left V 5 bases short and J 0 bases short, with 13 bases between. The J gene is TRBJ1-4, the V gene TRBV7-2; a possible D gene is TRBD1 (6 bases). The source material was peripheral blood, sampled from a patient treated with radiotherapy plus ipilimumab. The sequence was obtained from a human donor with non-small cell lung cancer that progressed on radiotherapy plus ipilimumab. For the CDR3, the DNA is TGTGCCAGCAGCCCCGACAAGGGGGCAACTAATGAAAAACTGTTTTTT. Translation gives CASSPDKGATNEKLFF.